This entry is about one T cell receptor beta chain. Its target is unknown. PCR used 60 Vbeta primers and 13 Jbeta primers. Produced via immunoSEQ multiplex PCR; TCRdb's table is partial and in-frame only. In the table there are more than 110,000 clones, around 80% of which are singletons. The data originate from a study of cytomegalovirus exposure and HLA in healthy donors. Study-wide points: 16,951 TCR beta sequences were associated with HLA alleles at 0.05 false discovery rate in a later analysis. Investigators reported 150 to 200 TCR beta chains as tied to cytomegalovirus.

Germline V lookup: CDR1 SGHTS, CDR2 YDEGEE. This CDR3 has 11 residues. V was cut by 6 bases and J by 10 bases, with 13 bases left in between. The rearrangement uses TRBV5-8 and TRBJ1-1; D unclear. The sample comprised PBMCs. The sequence came from a woman aged 45 to 65 in good health and CMV-seropositive. CDR3 amino acids: CASTVQVIAFF. The DNA of the CDR3 is TGTGCCAGCACCGTTCAGGTGATAGCTTTCTTT.